This TCR beta chain originates from a study of T-cell reconstitution after alpha-beta-depleted transplantation in children. General study findings and limits: T-cell numbers and diversity one year post-transplant derived largely from freshly generated T cells. From surviving recipient T cells and thymic progenitors came the high day-60 TCRbeta diversity observed in some patients.

V lost 5 bases and J 7 bases, leaving 17 bases between the germline ends. The CDR3 runs 14 residues. The germline gives CDR1 SEHNR, CDR2 FQNEAQ (reference sequence). Details on this clonotype: Its antigen is as yet unknown.

Molecular barcoding with unique molecular identifiers was used for the TCRbeta library. Via MiXCR, TCRdb re-called the PCR reads, giving one row per CDR3 protein. The sample includes a few hundred thousand distinct CDR3 sequences, roughly 13% seen only once; the top ten take 2.2%. This clonotype was sampled from a male patient younger than 18 who had a stem cell transplant for acute myeloid leukemia, so the T cells may come from the graft donor. This chain uses TRBV7-9 with TRBJ1-2; D possibly corresponds to TRBD1 (5 bases). The input for sequencing was PBMCs, mostly from graft donor cells, taken 360 days after TCRalphabeta/CD19-depleted stem cell transplant. CDR3 region: CASSHPGTVFGYTF. As DNA, the CDR3 is TGTGCCAGCAGCCACCCGGGGACCGTCTTTGGCTACACCTTC.